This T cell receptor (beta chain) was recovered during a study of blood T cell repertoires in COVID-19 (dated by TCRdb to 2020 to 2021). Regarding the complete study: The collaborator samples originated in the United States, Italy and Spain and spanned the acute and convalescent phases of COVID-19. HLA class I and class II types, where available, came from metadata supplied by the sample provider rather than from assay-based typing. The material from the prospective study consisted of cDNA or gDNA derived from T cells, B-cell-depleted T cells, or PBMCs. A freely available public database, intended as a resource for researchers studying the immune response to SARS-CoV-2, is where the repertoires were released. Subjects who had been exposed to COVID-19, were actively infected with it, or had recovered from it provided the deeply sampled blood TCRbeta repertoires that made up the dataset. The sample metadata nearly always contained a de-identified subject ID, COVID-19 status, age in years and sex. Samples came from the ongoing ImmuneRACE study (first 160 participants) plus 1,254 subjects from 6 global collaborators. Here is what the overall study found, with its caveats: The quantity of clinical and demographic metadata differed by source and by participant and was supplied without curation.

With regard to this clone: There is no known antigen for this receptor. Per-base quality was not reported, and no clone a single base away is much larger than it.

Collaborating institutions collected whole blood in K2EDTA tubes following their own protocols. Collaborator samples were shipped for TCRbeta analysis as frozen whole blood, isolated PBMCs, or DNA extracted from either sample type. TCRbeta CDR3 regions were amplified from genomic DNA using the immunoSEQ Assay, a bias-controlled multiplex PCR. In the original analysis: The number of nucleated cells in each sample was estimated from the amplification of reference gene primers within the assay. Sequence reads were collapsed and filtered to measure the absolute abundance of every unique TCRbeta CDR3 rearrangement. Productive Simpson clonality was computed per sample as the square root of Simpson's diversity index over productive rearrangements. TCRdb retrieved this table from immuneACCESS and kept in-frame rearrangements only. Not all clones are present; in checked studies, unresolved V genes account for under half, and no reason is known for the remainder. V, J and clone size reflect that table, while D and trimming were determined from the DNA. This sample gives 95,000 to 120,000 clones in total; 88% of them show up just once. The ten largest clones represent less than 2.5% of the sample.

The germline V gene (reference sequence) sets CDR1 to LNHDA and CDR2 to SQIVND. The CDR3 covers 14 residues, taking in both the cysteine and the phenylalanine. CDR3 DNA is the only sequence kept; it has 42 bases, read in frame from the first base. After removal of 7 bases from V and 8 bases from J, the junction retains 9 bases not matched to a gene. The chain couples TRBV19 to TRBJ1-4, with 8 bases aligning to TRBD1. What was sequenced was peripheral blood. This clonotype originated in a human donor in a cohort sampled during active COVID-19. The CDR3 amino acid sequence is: CASMSSGGGEKLFF. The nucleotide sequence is TGTGCCAGTATGTCTTCAGGGGGCGGGGAAAAACTGTTTTTT.